This T cell receptor (beta chain) is drawn from a study of graft-versus-host responses after intestinal transplantation. The wider study: Recipients obtained multivisceral, liver-intestinal, or isolated intestinal transplants. Whole-study findings and limits: With peak circulating GvH clone levels came an association with early post-transplant HvG declines.

The protocol was immunoSEQ multiplex PCR, while the TCRdb copy is restricted to in-frame clones and leaves out a portion. The table includes 100,000 to 130,000 clones, about 91% detected once. Turning to this clone: As yet, its antigen is unknown.

This clonotype was sampled from a human donor who was the organ donor for an intestinal transplant. The sample was unstimulated CD4+ T cells sorted from spleen or lymph node cells, taken before transplant.

This CDR3 reads CASSQTGATNEKLFF. CDR3 bases: TGTGCCAGCAGCCAAACAGGGGCAACTAATGAAAAACTGTTTTTT. The V call is TRBV21-1, the J call TRBJ1-4; the table's TRBD1 call for D was not verified on the DNA. TRBV21-1 is reported as a pseudogene. The CDR3 sequence is 15 residues long.